A selection of T cell receptor beta chains follows, all from one sample in a study of T cell responses to AZD1222 COVID-19 vaccine. TCRdb keeps only in-frame clones here, not all; method: immunoSEQ multiplex PCR. The data show about 140,000 clones, 92% seen once. Material: peripheral blood, obtained 28 days after the second AZD1222 dose. The receptors come from an adult who received the AZD1222 COVID-19 vaccine. The CDR3 runs from the conserved cysteine through the conserved F or W. D genes are given only for firm matches. Part of the rows lack a size; the others show once, few, many or a class for expanded clones.

D gene	J gene	V gene	CDR3 length	clone size	CDR3 protein	CDR3 DNA
TRBD1	TRBJ2-5	TRBV6-4	14	NA	CASRRAGDRETQYF	TGTGCCAGCAGGAGGGCAGGGGACAGAGAGACCCAGTACTTC
NA	TRBJ1-5	TRBV28	16	once	CASSDPGGAINQPQHF	TGTGCCAGCAGTGACCCCGGCGGGGCGATAAATCAGCCCCAGCATTTT
NA	TRBJ1-1	TRBV2	12	once	CASSEYPRDITF	TGTGCCAGCAGTGAATATCCCCGGGACATAACTTTT
NA	TRBJ2-1	TRBV2	14	NA	CASEAEPRYNEQFF	TGTGCCAGCGAGGCGGAGCCTAGGTACAATGAGCAGTTCTTC
TRBD1	TRBJ1-2	TRBV27	15	NA	CASSLGQGGGYGYTF	TGTGCCAGCAGTTTGGGACAGGGGGGGGGCTATGGCTACACCTTC
NA	TRBJ1-2	TRBV2	14	once	CASRIGGGGYGYTF	TGTGCCAGCAGAATCGGGGGCGGAGGGTATGGCTACACCTTC
TRBD2	TRBJ2-1	TRBV12-5	18	NA	CASGVGTSWTSGTNEQFF	TGTGCTAGTGGTGTTGGGACCTCCTGGACTAGCGGGACCAATGAGCAGTTCTTC
TRBD1	TRBJ1-5	TRBV28	15	NA	CASSSAGTGVQPQHF	TGTGCCAGCAGTTCCGCCGGGACAGGGGTCCAGCCCCAGCATTTT
NA	TRBJ2-1	TRBV18	15	NA	CASSPVGTSYNEQFF	TGTGCCAGCTCACCTGTAGGGACGTCCTACAATGAGCAGTTCTTC
NA	TRBJ1-4	TRBV30	14	few	CAWNGGSLNEKLFF	TGTGCCTGGAACGGCGGAAGTCTTAATGAAAAACTGTTTTTT
NA	TRBJ2-5	TRBV12-5	11	NA	CASGFGETQYF	TGTGCTAGTGGTTTTGGGGAGACCCAGTACTTC
NA	TRBJ2-5	TRBV7-9	15	once	CASSLASGGAETQYF	TGTGCCAGCAGCTTAGCGAGTGGAGGGGCGGAGACCCAGTACTTC
NA	TRBJ1-1	TRBV6-6	13	NA	CASSDGSNTEAFF	TGTGCCAGCAGCGACGGGTCGAACACTGAAGCTTTCTTT
NA	TRBJ1-4	TRBV28	13	NA	CASIARPNEKLFF	TGTGCCAGCATCGCGAGGCCAAATGAAAAACTGTTTTTT
TRBD1	TRBJ1-2	TRBV7-8	16	once	CASSLRGRVPNYGYTF	TGTGCCAGCAGCTTAAGGGGGCGAGTCCCTAACTATGGCTACACCTTC
NA	TRBJ1-1	TRBV12-3/TRBV12-4	12	NA	CASSSQYTEAFF	TGTGCCAGCAGTTCACAGTACACTGAAGCTTTCTTT
NA	TRBJ1-2	TRBV7-9	14	NA	CASSLVGQGGGYTF	TGTGCCAGCAGCTTGGTGGGGCAGGGTGGAGGCTACACCTTC
NA	TRBJ1-2	TRBV19	13	once	CASSWTAWDGYTF	TGTGCCAGTAGTTGGACTGCCTGGGATGGCTACACCTTC
NA	TRBJ1-2	TRBV15	21	NA	CATSRDKGKSGLPLSNYGYTF	TGTGCCACCAGCAGAGATAAAGGGAAATCAGGCCTACCGCTGTCGAACTATGGCTACACCTTC
TRBD2	TRBJ2-4	TRBV27	13	once	CASSRTGTRVQYF	TGTGCCAGCAGCCGGACCGGGACTAGAGTTCAGTACTTC
NA	TRBJ1-2	TRBV12-3/TRBV12-4	13	NA	CASSLAGFGGYTF	TGTGCCAGCAGTTTAGCAGGGTTCGGTGGCTACACCTTC
NA	TRBJ1-6	TRBV27	15	NA	CASSLGQGSNSPLHF	TGTGCCAGCAGTTTAGGGCAGGGCAGTAATTCACCCCTCCACTTT
NA	TRBJ2-2	TRBV28	15	NA	CASTIVGVHTGELFF	TGTGCCAGCACCATAGTAGGGGTCCACACCGGGGAGCTGTTTTTT
NA	TRBJ1-1	TRBV4-3	16	NA	CASSQDSPNFRTEAFF	TGCGCCAGCAGCCAAGACTCCCCCAATTTTCGCACTGAAGCTTTCTTT
TRBD2	TRBJ2-3	TRBV7-2	16	NA	CASSSQAGDWADTQYF	TGTGCCAGCAGCTCCCAAGCGGGAGATTGGGCAGATACGCAGTATTTT
NA	TRBJ1-2	TRBV9	11	NA	CASRERAGYTF	TGTGCCAGCAGAGAGCGGGCGGGCTACACCTTC
NA	TRBJ1-5	TRBV4-3	16	NA	CASSQDGGQNNQPQHF	TGCGCCAGCAGCCAAGATGGTGGCCAAAACAATCAGCCCCAGCATTTT
NA	TRBJ2-7	TRBV6-1	16	NA	CASSGPRSGSSYEQYF	TGTGCCAGCAGTGGGCCCCGGAGCGGAAGCTCCTACGAGCAGTACTTC
NA	TRBJ2-1	TRBV3-1/TRBV3-2	11	NA	CASSRGYEQFF	TGTGCCAGCAGCCGCGGGTATGAGCAGTTCTTC
NA	TRBJ1-2	TRBV27	17	once	CASSLSIGDTSNYGYTF	TGTGCCAGCAGTTTATCAATCGGGGACACCTCTAACTATGGCTACACCTTC
NA	TRBJ1-4	TRBV28	12	once	CASSGGAEKLFF	TGTGCCAGCAGTGGGGGGGCTGAAAAACTGTTTTTT
NA	TRBJ1-5	TRBV19	16	NA	CASSISRVRGGQPQHF	TGTGCCAGTAGTATCTCTCGGGTTAGAGGCGGTCAGCCCCAGCATTTT
TRBD1	TRBJ1-2	TRBV7-9	13	NA	CASSTGGNYGYTF	TGTGCCAGCAGCACAGGGGGCAACTATGGCTACACCTTC
TRBD1	TRBJ2-6	TRBV27	15	NA	CASRTWTGGVNVLTF	TGTGCCAGCAGAACCTGGACAGGAGGAGTCAACGTCCTGACTTTC
TRBD2	TRBJ2-3	TRBV7-8	17	NA	CASSLVGTSGRADTQYF	TGTGCCAGCAGCTTAGTAGGGACTAGCGGGAGGGCAGATACGCAGTATTTT
NA	TRBJ2-7	TRBV7-2	13	NA	CASSLVGIYEQYF	TGTGCCAGCAGCTTAGTAGGTATTTACGAGCAGTACTTC
TRBD1	TRBJ1-6	TRBV18	14	NA	CASSRTGGESPLHF	TGTGCCAGCTCACGGACAGGCGGCGAGTCACCCCTCCACTTT
TRBD2	TRBJ2-2	TRBV5-4	16	NA	CASSLDLAGGTGELFF	TGTGCCAGCAGCTTGGATCTAGCGGGAGGCACCGGGGAGCTGTTTTTT
NA	TRBJ2-5	TRBV6-5	12	NA	CASTRTRETQYF	TGTGCCAGCACTAGGACAAGGGAGACCCAGTACTTC
NA	TRBJ2-3	TRBV9	16	NA	CASSVGPSSSTDTQYF	TGTGCCAGCAGCGTAGGGCCTAGCTCGAGCACAGATACGCAGTATTTT
NA	TRBJ2-1	TRBV11-1	16	NA	CASSLAAPVGVNEQFF	TGTGCCAGCAGCTTAGCGGCCCCGGTAGGAGTCAATGAGCAGTTCTTC
NA	TRBJ1-2	TRBV15	13	once	CATSRETGFLRTF	TGTGCCACCAGCAGAGAGACAGGTTTTCTTCGTACCTTC
NA	TRBJ2-7	TRBV11-3	13	once	CASSSGISGRQYF	TGTGCCAGCAGCTCCGGGATTTCAGGGCGGCAGTACTTC
NA	TRBJ1-5	TRBV4-1	16	NA	CASSQDNRYSNQPQHF	TGCGCCAGCAGCCAAGATAATCGCTATAGCAATCAGCCCCAGCATTTT
TRBD2	TRBJ2-1	TRBV6-2/TRBV6-3	15	once	CASSKSGSSYNEQFF	TGTGCCAGCAGTAAAAGCGGGAGCTCCTACAATGAGCAGTTCTTC
TRBD1	TRBJ1-2	TRBV5-1	14	NA	CASSARQGSSGYTF	TGCGCCAGCAGCGCTAGACAGGGGAGCAGCGGCTACACCTTC
TRBD1	TRBJ2-7	TRBV7-6	15	NA	CASSRGQGGSYEQYF	TGTGCCAGCAGCCGGGGACAGGGGGGTTCCTACGAGCAGTACTTC
NA	TRBJ1-2	TRBV24-1	16	NA	CATSDLLITMTWGYTF	TGTGCCACCAGTGACTTACTCATTACAATGACATGGGGCTACACCTTC
NA	TRBJ2-7	TRBV28	15	NA	CASSQGFWGRHEQYF	TGTGCCAGCAGTCAGGGGTTCTGGGGGCGGCACGAGCAGTACTTC
TRBD2	TRBJ2-1	TRBV9	15	NA	CASSVWASGNNEQFF	TGTGCCAGCAGCGTTTGGGCTAGCGGGAACAATGAGCAGTTCTTC
TRBD2	TRBJ2-2	TRBV24-1	18	NA	CATSDWLAGGPDTGELFF	TGTGCCACCAGTGATTGGCTAGCGGGAGGGCCGGACACCGGGGAGCTGTTTTTT
TRBD1	TRBJ1-2	TRBV28	16	once	CASRPTGTGGSGGYTF	TGTGCCAGCAGACCCACCGGGACAGGGGGCTCGGGAGGCTACACCTTC
NA	TRBJ1-1	TRBV6-6	15	NA	CASSYGGPRNTEAFF	TGTGCCAGCAGTTACGGGGGGCCACGGAACACTGAAGCTTTCTTT
NA	TRBJ1-3	TRBV7-9	13	NA	CASSPHSGNTIYF	TGTGCCAGCAGCCCTCACTCTGGAAACACCATATATTTT
TRBD2	TRBJ2-1	TRBV7-3	16	NA	CASSSRVAGGSNEQFF	TGTGCCAGCAGCTCACGGGTAGCGGGAGGTAGTAATGAGCAGTTCTTC
NA	TRBJ1-1	TRBV19	16	NA	CASSHPGGPGSTEAFF	TGTGCCAGTAGTCACCCCGGGGGGCCCGGGTCCACTGAAGCTTTCTTT
TRBD1	TRBJ1-2	TRBV5-1	15	NA	CASSFTGAMGYGYTF	TGCGCCAGCAGCTTCACAGGGGCAATGGGCTATGGCTACACCTTC
NA	TRBJ1-3	TRBV21-1	18	NA	CASSKGEGTGGFGNTIYF	TGTGCCAGCAGCAAAGGGGAGGGGACAGGGGGCTTTGGAAACACCATATATTTT
NA	TRBJ2-7	TRBV5-8	12	NA	CASRKPGYEQYF	TGTGCCAGCAGAAAACCCGGGTACGAGCAGTACTTC
NA	TRBJ1-2	TRBV2	14	once	CASSELEELYGYTF	TGTGCCAGCAGTGAGTTGGAAGAACTATATGGCTACACCTTC